Each of the 10 T cell receptor beta chains below was sequenced from the same sample in a study of blood T cell repertoires in COVID-19. Profiled with immunoSEQ multiplex PCR; TCRdb holds only in-frame clones, not every one. The sample records 90,000 or so clones, over 70% being singletons. The sequenced material came from peripheral blood. Receptor source: a human donor in a cohort sampled during active COVID-19.

The CDR3 DNA follows: TGTGCCGTTTCAGCGGGATCCTCCTACAATGAGCAGTTCTTC. Protein sequence: CAVSAGSSYNEQFF. The rearrangement uses TRBV5-8 and TRBJ2-1, with 7 bases identical to TRBD2. CDR1 and CDR2 from the germline V gene are SGHTS and YDEGEE. The CDR3 extends over 14 amino acids. V was pared by 10 bases and J by 0 bases, with 7 bases of the junction left unmatched.

The chain is built from TRBV5-1 and TRBJ2-7, with 12 bases identical to TRBD1. Looked up from germline, CDR1 is SGHRS and CDR2 is YFSETQ. V trimming: 3 bases; J trimming: 2 bases; junction bases outside the gene matches: 9. This CDR3 spans 17 amino acids. The CDR3 nucleotides are TGCGCCAGCAGCTACGGGACAGGGGGCGGGATAACCTACGAGCAGTACTTC. It codes for CASSYGTGGGITYEQYF.

The chain couples TRBV2 to TRBJ1-5; the match to TRBD1 covers 7 bases. Losses at the gene ends were 7 bases for V and 3 bases for J; bases not matched to a gene: 9. CDR1 SNHLY and CDR2 FYNNEI come from the germline V gene. The CDR3 is 15 residues long. The CDR3 DNA sequence: TGTGCCAGCACGAGTCTCGACAGGGTCAATCAGCCCCAGCATTTT. It yields the protein CASTSLDRVNQPQHF.

The chain is built from TRBV24-1 and TRBJ2-7, with TRBD1 matching over 7 bases. The CDR3 is made up of 15 amino acids. CDR1 KGHDR and CDR2 SFDVKD come from the germline V gene. Germline trimming cut 7 bases from V and 2 bases from J; bases unmatched to any gene: 10. As DNA, the CDR3 is TGTGCCACCAGCGCTACGACCCAGGGGGCCTACGAGCAGTACTTC. This sequence encodes CATSATTQGAYEQYF.

V and J are TRBV29-1 and TRBJ2-7; weak D call: TRBD1 (5 bases). The CDR3 totals 11 residues. V was shortened by 6 bases and J by 1 base, with 7 bases between the two germline ends. The germline CDR1 and CDR2 sequences are SQVTM and ANQGSEA. The CDR3: CSVRVSYEQYF. CDR3 bases: TGCAGCGTCAGGGTATCCTACGAGCAGTACTTC.

There are a few counts of this clone. The chain carries TRBV24-1 and TRBJ2-1; 10 bases line up with TRBD2. V lost 4 bases and J lost 4; bases outside the gene matches: 9. The CDR3 sequence is 17 residues long. The germline V gene encodes CDR1 KGHDR and CDR2 SFDVKD. CDR3 sequence: CATSDPGLAEGYNEQFF. The CDR3 nucleotides are TGTGCCACCAGTGACCCTGGACTAGCGGAGGGGTACAATGAGCAGTTCTTC.

The chain links TRBV19 to TRBJ1-6; no clear D gene. Germline V lookup: CDR1 LNHDA, CDR2 SQIVND (reference sequence). V was cut by 6 bases and J by 7 bases, with 13 bases left in between. The CDR3 loop spans 14 amino acids. The CDR3 bases are TGTGCCAGTAGCCCGGGGTTAATCAATTCACCCCTCCACTTT. This encodes CASSPGLINSPLHF.

The J gene is TRBJ2-1, the V gene TRBV7-9; 8 bases are shared with TRBD1. The germline V gene encodes CDR1 SEHNR and CDR2 FQNEAQ (reference sequence). CDR3 size: 14 residues. Losses at the gene ends were 5 bases for V and 7 bases for J; bases not matched to a gene: 7. CDR3 loop: CASSPRTGINEQFF. For the CDR3, the DNA is TGTGCCAGCAGCCCTCGGACAGGGATTAATGAGCAGTTCTTC.

The gene calls are TRBV3-1 (or the pseudogene TRBV3-2) and TRBJ2-7; D remains unclear. CDR1 is LGHDT, CDR2 YNNKEL, per germline (reference sequence). The CDR3 runs 14 residues. V lost 1 base and J lost 1, with 8 bases in between. This CDR3 is CASSQVADSYEQYF. The CDR3 DNA reads as TGTGCCAGCAGCCAAGTAGCAGATTCCTACGAGCAGTACTTC.

V usage is TRBV29-1 and J usage is TRBJ2-1; 10 bases line up with TRBD2. The V gene end was trimmed by 3 bases and the J gene end by 4 bases; junction bases not matched to a gene: 6. The CDR3 covers 15 residues. Germline loops: CDR1 SQVTM, CDR2 ANQGSEA. The CDR3 loop is CSVEGGLAPYNEQFF. The DNA for the CDR3 is TGCAGCGTTGAGGGGGGACTAGCGCCTTACAATGAGCAGTTCTTC.